This T cell receptor (beta chain) was captured in a study of CD8 T cells in ankylosing spondylitis. Study outcomes and limitations: Existing reports had already noted some motif variants in reactive arthritis synovial fluid and blood. According to the report, clones linked to the disease were significantly enriched in matched synovial fluid samples taken from ankylosing spondylitis patients.

The CDR3 contains 14 residues. The V end lost 10 bases, the J end lost 7 bases, and 23 bases lay between the germline ends. Germline loops: CDR1 ENHRY, CDR2 SYGVKD. The table lists this clonotype with many counts. The target antigen is unknown. The authors made TCR beta libraries by quantitative 5'-RACE with molecular barcodes. One entry per CDR3 protein results from TCRdb running MiXCR on the 5' RACE reads. The sample yields fewer than 200,000 distinct CDR3 sequences, 15% to 20% seen once. The chain combines TRBV10-3 with TRBJ2-7, with D maybe TRBD2 (6 bases). Specimen: blood, either unsorted or a sorted T cell fraction (not recorded which). This clonotype was obtained from a male donor aged 10-29 years with ankylosing spondylitis or in good health (not recorded which). CDR3 sequence reads: CATRDSVDRGEQYF. DNA for the CDR3: TGTGCCACCCGGGACTCCGTCGATCGTGGGGAGCAGTACTTC.